These 10 T cell receptor beta chains originate from one sample sequenced in a study of Ad26.COV2.S vaccination and SARS-CoV-2 variants. Treatment defined: some 19 received Ad26.COV2.S at low or high dose, single or two shots; roughly five received placebo; per-sample allocation not given. Day 63 following the first vaccine or placebo injection was when the samples were taken. Assay: immunoSEQ multiplex PCR; the TCRdb copy retains only in-frame clones and omits some. The sample lists some 340,000 clones, around 83% occurring once. Sequenced here: peripheral blood, sampled in a trial of Ad26.COV2.S vaccine versus placebo. The source is a person between 18 and 65 years old who received the Ad26.COV2.S COVID-19 vaccine or a placebo.

The rearrangement uses TRBV7-2 and TRBJ2-1; 10 bases are shared with TRBD2. CDR1 is SGHTA and CDR2 is FQGNSA in the germline V gene. Losses at the gene ends were 0 bases for V and 8 bases for J; bases not matched to a gene: 7. CDR3 size: 16 residues. CDR3 DNA sequence: TGTGCCAGCAGCTTAGCTTCCAGCGGGGGGGCCCATGAGCAGTTCTTC. This codes for CASSLASSGGAHEQFF.

The chain combines TRBV5-4 with TRBJ2-1; 9 bases align to TRBD1. V lost 4 bases, J lost 3 bases, and 8 bases stayed unmatched. Germline lookup yields CDR1 SGHNT and CDR2 YYREEE (reference sequence). The CDR3 spans 16 residues. DNA for the CDR3: TGTGCCAGCAGCCAACAAGACAGGGGGAACTACAATGAGCAGTTCTTC. This translates into CASSQQDRGNYNEQFF.

This clone occurred once. The CDR3 sequence is CASSLTPTGMSTGELFF. CDR3 nucleotides: TGCGCCAGCAGCCTTACCCCGACAGGGATGAGCACCGGGGAGCTGTTTTTT. The chain joins TRBV5-1 to TRBJ2-2; 7 bases fit TRBD1. The CDR3 sequence is 17 residues long. Germline CDR1 is SGHRS and CDR2 is YFSETQ. The ends lost 4 bases at V and 4 bases at J; junction bases unmatched: 13.

V and J are TRBV6-5 and TRBJ2-1; 9 bases are shared with TRBD1. Trimming removed 2 bases from V and 2 bases from J; junction bases left unmatched: 4. The CDR3 extends over 16 amino acids. The V gene's germline CDR1 is MNHEY and CDR2 SVGAGI. CDR3 sequence reads: CASSYGWTGAYNEQFF. The CDR3 region has the DNA TGTGCCAGCAGTTACGGCTGGACAGGGGCCTACAATGAGCAGTTCTTC.

V is TRBV5-6 and J is TRBJ1-1; 7 nucleotides agree with TRBD1. V lost 0 bases to trimming and J lost 1 base; unmatched junction nucleotides: 3. Germline V gene sequence: CDR1 SGHDT, CDR2 YYEEEE. The CDR3 has 15 residues. For the CDR3, the DNA is TGTGCCAGCAGCTTGGGAAGGGGGCGGAACACTGAAGCTTTCTTT. Amino acid sequence: CASSLGRGRNTEAFF.

The rearrangement uses TRBV2 and TRBJ1-2; D unresolved. The V end lost 4 bases, the J end lost 5 bases, and 8 bases lay between the germline ends. Germline V CDR1 and CDR2: SNHLY, FYNNEI. This CDR3 has 12 residues. CDR3: CASSGVRYGYTF. The CDR3 DNA is TGTGCCAGCAGTGGGGTACGGTATGGCTACACCTTC. The full variable domain, rest sourced from reference TRBV2 and TRBJ1-2, is EPEVTQTPSHQVTQMGQEVILRCVPISNHLYFYWYRQILGQKVEFLVSFYNNEISEKSEIFDDQFSVERPDGSNFTLKIRSTKLEDSAMYFCASSGVRYGYTFGSGTRLTVV.

The genes are TRBV30 and TRBJ2-1; 11 nucleotides match TRBD2. The CDR3 runs to 16 residues. Germline CDR1 GTSNPN, CDR2 SVGIG (reference sequence). The trim removed 4 bases at V and 4 bases at J, leaving 9 bases unmatched. The CDR3 DNA reads as TGTGCCTGGACCCGACTAGCGGGGAGATTATACAATGAGCAGTTCTTC. Amino acids: CAWTRLAGRLYNEQFF.

V usage is TRBV12-5 and J usage is TRBJ1-3, with D possibly TRBD1 on 5 matching bases. V lost 2 bases to trimming and J lost 4 bases, with 15 bases between them. The CDR3 runs to 16 residues. The germline V gene encodes CDR1 LGHNT and CDR2 FRNRAP. CDR3 coding DNA: TGTGCTAGTGGTTTGTTGGGGGGGGTTGCCGGAAACACCATATATTTT. Its protein product is CASGLLGGVAGNTIYF.

J is TRBJ2-5 and V is TRBV27; 7 nucleotides match TRBD1. Trimming removed 0 bases from V and 5 bases from J; junction bases left unmatched: 6. This CDR3 has 15 residues. Germline-derived CDR1 and CDR2 are MNHEY and SMNVEV (reference sequence). CDR3 sequence: CASSLSQGGAETQYF. As DNA, the CDR3 is TGTGCCAGCAGTTTATCCCAAGGGGGCGCGGAGACCCAGTACTTC.

The rearrangement links TRBV7-3 to TRBJ2-3; D remains ambiguous. The germline CDR1 and CDR2 sequences are SGHTA and FQGTGA. The CDR3 loop spans 13 amino acids. V dropped 2 bases and J dropped 4 bases, with 7 bases sitting between them. CDR3 coding DNA: TGTGCCAGCAGCTTATCGCAGGCAGATACGCAGTATTTT. It translates to CASSLSQADTQYF.